This T cell receptor (beta chain) was observed in a study of T-cell reconstitution after alpha-beta-depleted transplantation in children. Unique molecular identifiers were used to barcode this TCRbeta library. TCRdb ran MiXCR on the PCR reads and lists one entry per CDR3 protein. The sample has hundreds of thousands of distinct CDR3 sequences, roughly 9% seen once; the top ten hold roughly 6.2%. CDR3 length: 17 residues. From germline, CDR1 is GTSNPN and CDR2 SVGIG (reference sequence). Losses at the gene ends were 4 bases for V and 6 bases for J; bases not matched to a gene: 10. The sample in question was PBMCs from the stem cell graft donor, obtained from the stem cell graft. The source of this sequence is a human donor who donated a stem cell graft to a child with acute lymphoblastic leukemia. The chain combines TRBV30 with TRBJ2-1, with 15 bases matching TRBD2. The CDR3 is CAWMRTSGGAFSNEQFF. The CDR3 DNA reads as TGTGCCTGGATGCGGACTAGCGGGGGGGCCTTCTCCAATGAGCAGTTCTTC.